The rows below give T cell receptor beta chains drawn from one sample of a study of T cell responses to AZD1222 COVID-19 vaccine. Data came from immunoSEQ multiplex PCR; TCRdb stores just in-frame clones and leaves some out. The data show tens of thousands of clones, with approximately 90% seen just once and about 2.4% held by the top ten. The material was peripheral blood, obtained on day 0 of AZD1222 vaccination. These receptor sequences come from an adult in good health. CDR3s leave out the opening cysteine and the closing phenylalanine or tryptophan. Clone sizes are given selectively: once, few, many, or a class where the clone is expanded.

clone size: medium-sized; J gene: TRBJ2-1; CDR3 length: 11; V gene: TRBV9; CDR3 protein: ASSVWGRNEQF
clone size: -; J gene: TRBJ1-2; CDR3 length: 10; V gene: TRBV28; CDR3 protein: ATNSANYGYT
clone size: -; J gene: TRBJ1-2; CDR3 length: 12; V gene: TRBV30; CDR3 protein: AWKPWGRYYGYT
clone size: -; J gene: TRBJ2-3; CDR3 length: 12; V gene: TRBV24-1; CDR3 protein: ATSVGGVSDTQY
clone size: -; J gene: TRBJ2-2; CDR3 length: 17; V gene: TRBV9; CDR3 protein: ASSVAGGRGGPNTGELF
clone size: -; J gene: TRBJ1-5; CDR3 length: 14; V gene: TRBV15; CDR3 protein: ATSRDKGEGNQPQH
clone size: -; J gene: TRBJ1-3; CDR3 length: 11; V gene: TRBV30; CDR3 protein: ATTSGLSGTIY
clone size: -; J gene: TRBJ2-1; CDR3 length: 11; V gene: TRBV5-1; CDR3 protein: ASSASQVSQQF
clone size: -; J gene: TRBJ2-7; CDR3 length: 13; V gene: TRBV6-5; CDR3 protein: ASSSPPSGSYEQY
clone size: -; J gene: TRBJ2-1; CDR3 length: 10; V gene: TRBV12-3/TRBV12-4; CDR3 protein: ASSFGGDEQF
clone size: -; J gene: TRBJ2-7; CDR3 length: 13; V gene: TRBV7-8; CDR3 protein: ASSPSVGGSYEQY
clone size: -; J gene: TRBJ1-4; CDR3 length: 14; V gene: TRBV27; CDR3 protein: ASSPGDTSTNEKLF
clone size: -; J gene: TRBJ2-5; CDR3 length: 10; V gene: TRBV9; CDR3 protein: ASSVKQETQY
clone size: -; J gene: TRBJ2-7; CDR3 length: 12; V gene: TRBV27; CDR3 protein: ASSHGPISYEQY
clone size: -; J gene: TRBJ1-2; CDR3 length: 12; V gene: TRBV30; CDR3 protein: ARLDAGRMDGYT
clone size: -; J gene: TRBJ1-5; CDR3 length: 12; V gene: TRBV30; CDR3 protein: AWSLGRSNQPQH
clone size: -; J gene: TRBJ1-2; CDR3 length: 11; V gene: TRBV10-2; CDR3 protein: ASSDITNYGYT
clone size: -; J gene: TRBJ2-3; CDR3 length: 18; V gene: TRBV4-2; CDR3 protein: ASSLVGTSGDFKSTDTQY
clone size: -; J gene: TRBJ2-3; CDR3 length: 15; V gene: TRBV19; CDR3 protein: ASSDTHGSHGTDTQY
clone size: few; J gene: TRBJ2-5; CDR3 length: 11; V gene: TRBV2; CDR3 protein: ASSYQRRETQY
clone size: -; J gene: TRBJ2-7; CDR3 length: 12; V gene: TRBV5-1; CDR3 protein: ASSTSGTPYEQY
clone size: -; J gene: TRBJ1-3; CDR3 length: 12; V gene: TRBV28; CDR3 protein: ASRIRTVGNTIY
clone size: -; J gene: TRBJ2-7; CDR3 length: 12; V gene: TRBV5-1; CDR3 protein: ASSPTGGEYEQY
clone size: -; J gene: TRBJ2-7; CDR3 length: 9; V gene: TRBV28; CDR3 protein: ASTGNYEQY